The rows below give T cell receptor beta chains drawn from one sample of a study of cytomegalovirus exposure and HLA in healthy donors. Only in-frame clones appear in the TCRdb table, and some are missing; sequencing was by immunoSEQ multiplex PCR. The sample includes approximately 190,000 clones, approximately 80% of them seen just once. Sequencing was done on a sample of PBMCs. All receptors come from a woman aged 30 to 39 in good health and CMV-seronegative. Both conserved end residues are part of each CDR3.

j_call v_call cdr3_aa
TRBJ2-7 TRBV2 CASRRDSYEQYF
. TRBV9 CASSVGQFLGYEQYF
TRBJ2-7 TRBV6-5 CASSGGESSYEQYF
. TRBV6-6 CASSYFGQVPYEQYF
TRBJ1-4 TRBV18 CASSPPGAPNEKLFF
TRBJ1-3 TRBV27 CASSLAGIPGNTIYF
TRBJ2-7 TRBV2 CASRNERDSTEQYF
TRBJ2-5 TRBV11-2 CASSYGELWAQYF
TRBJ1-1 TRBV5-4 CASSRGQGAEAFF
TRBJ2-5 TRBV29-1 CSVGVTAQETQYF
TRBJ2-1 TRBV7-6 CASSQGASGGSNEQFF
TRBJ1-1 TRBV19 CASSSIGQMNTEAFF
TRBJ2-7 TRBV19 CASSISGQGYEQYF
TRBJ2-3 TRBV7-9 CASSVGGGSTDTQYF
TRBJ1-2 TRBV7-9 CASSLLYRGPEGYTF
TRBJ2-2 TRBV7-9 CSSSLSGEFTGELFF
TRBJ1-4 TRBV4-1 CASSQTPISTNEKLFF
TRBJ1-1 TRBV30 CAWSPPWGRVNTEAFF
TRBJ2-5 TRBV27 CASSSRPTFRLRETQYF
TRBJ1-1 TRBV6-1 CASSEWGGSEAFF
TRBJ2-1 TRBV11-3 CASSRDTDNEQFF
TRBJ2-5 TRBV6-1 CASSEVGRGGQETQYF
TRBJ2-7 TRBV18 CASSPQGSEQYF
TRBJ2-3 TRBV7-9 CASSTTGGLTDTQYF
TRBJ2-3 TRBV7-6 CASSSPTLDTQYF
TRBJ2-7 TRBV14 CASSLLGLKPYEQYF
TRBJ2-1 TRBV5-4 CASSFTGGDEQFF
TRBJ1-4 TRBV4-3 CASSQTGDSPNEKLFF
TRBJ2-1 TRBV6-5 CASSYGLAGAGDEQFF
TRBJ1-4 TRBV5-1 CASSLEVTGPNEKLFF
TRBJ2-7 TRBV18 CASSPPNPTSGGRMEQYF
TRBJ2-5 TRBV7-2 CASSLAGGRETQYF
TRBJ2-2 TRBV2 CASSPPGRRIGELFF
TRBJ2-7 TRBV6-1 CACAGTRGSYEQYF
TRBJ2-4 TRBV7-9 CASSPTRSAKNIQYF
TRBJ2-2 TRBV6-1 CASSEGTAGELFF
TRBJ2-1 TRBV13 CASRQSGLADYNEQFF
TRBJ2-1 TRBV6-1 CASSVLQPNEQFF
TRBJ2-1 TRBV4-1 CASSQDRSSGGAGEQFF
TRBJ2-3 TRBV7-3 CASSLQSGQGGTQYF
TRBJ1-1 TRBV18 CASSPGQREKAFF
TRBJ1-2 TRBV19 CASTRTGGGYGYTF
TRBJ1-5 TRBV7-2 CASSVRGNQPQHF
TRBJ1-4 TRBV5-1 CASSPTIQGAANEKLFF
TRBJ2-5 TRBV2 CASSRDNQETQYF
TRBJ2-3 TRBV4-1 CASSQGIGGTQYF